This T cell receptor (beta chain) was captured by sequencing in a study of MAIT cells during Salmonella Paratyphi A infection (TCRdb year 2017). Concerning the study at large: A single dose of 1-5x10^3 CFU of S. Paratyphi A strain NVGH308 was ingested by adult volunteers aged 18 to 60. Starting at diagnosis, the diagnosed volunteers took ciprofloxacin 500 mg twice daily for 14 days. Findings and caveats that apply to the study as a whole: Diagnosed volunteers showed more expansion or contraction among top five MAIT clonotypes than healthy controls (approximately 0.53 versus 0.13), suggesting infection-driven repertoire reshaping. Although the availability of volunteer samples limited sample sizes, the sizes were judged adequate for detecting differences between groups. MAIT TRBV usage was oligoclonal, favouring TRBV20 and TRBV6, and appeared unchanged by infection. A significant decrease in the space occupied by over-represented MAIT clonotypes was found from baseline to mid-infection (approximately 0.16 to 0.098), whereas no significant post-infection difference was found.

Only a few counts were recorded for this clonotype. There is no known antigen for this receptor. Base qualities are missing; no much larger clone stands one base away. Trimming leaves V shorter by 4 bases and J shorter by 6 bases, with the junction holding 4 bases beyond the gene matches. From its cysteine to its phenylalanine, the CDR3 spans 15 amino acids. CDR3 DNA is the only sequence kept; it has 45 bases, read in frame from the first base. The CDR1 and CDR2 encoded by the germline V gene are SGHRS and YFSETQ. The sample's time point label is to be understood as: mid-infection, around enteric fever diagnosis. MAIT cells, defined as Valpha7.2+ CD161+ T cells, were identified and sorted by flow cytometry. Circulating MAIT cell TCRbeta repertoires were profiled longitudinally in six volunteers who developed enteric fever after controlled oral challenge with live Salmonella Paratyphi A. Every diagnosed volunteer provided MAIT cell samples at three timepoints: pre-infection, mid-infection and post-infection. Enteric fever was diagnosed as Paratyphi A bacteremia and/or persistent fever above 38 °C lasting more than 12 hours. Infection was diagnosed in challenged volunteers between day 4 and day 7 after challenge. For RNA extraction, between about 4,500 and 10,000 MAIT cells from each sample were sorted straight into RNAqueous-Micro lysis buffer. Lymphoprep gradient centrifugation was used to isolate peripheral blood mononuclear cells from both the blood samples and the leukocyte cones. Cells were sorted on either a BD FACSAria Fusion or a BD FACSAria III sorter.

Library method: 5' RACE. Two rounds of PCR with Phusion High-Fidelity polymerase amplified TCRbeta, with sample-specific barcodes added in the primers. To build the TCRbeta libraries, template-switch cDNA synthesis was carried out using SMARTScribe reverse transcriptase along with a TRBC-specific primer. The barcoded samples were pooled and then prepared using the NEBNext Ultra DNA Library Prep Kit for Illumina. The libraries were sequenced on an Illumina MiSeq using the MiSeq reagent kit v2, 300 cycles. As for the authors' bioinformatics: Reads were demultiplexed by barcode with Jemultiplexer and aligned with MiTCR using default parameters. Non-functional sequences were removed with VDJtools, and each clonotype was defined by its amino acid sequence, with frequencies calculated from the assigned sequence reads. Clonal space homeostasis binned clonotypes by frequency as over-represented (0.05-1), large, medium and small. TCRdb reprocessing: public reads trimmed at Q25 with fastp, clones called with MiXCR, in-frame beta chains kept. Rows merge per CDR3 protein into single entries with the most common DNA and genes. Here the V and J calls rest on TCRdb's processing, not on the authors' analysis. Present in this sample are roughly 980 distinct CDR3 sequences, approximately 20% of which were seen just once. The top ten clones comprise around 40% of the sample.

The clonotype comes from a person aged 18-70 years who was deliberately infected with Salmonella Paratyphi A in a paratyphoid fever challenge study. The chain links TRBV5-1 with TRBJ2-1; 13 bases in between match TRBD2. The sequencing here drew on MAIT cells from PBMCs, taken at the middle sampling point of the challenge study. In nucleotide form, the sequence is TGCGCCAGCAGCCTGACTAGCGGGAGGATCAATGAGCAGTTCTTC. Its protein product is CASSLTSGRINEQFF.